Here is one TCR beta chain with its context. Its antigen remains unknown. This sample stems from a study of T cells in Graves' hyperthyroidism and ophthalmopathy. General study points: The model anticipated ophthalmopathy a median about six months pre-onset. Blood shared most expanded thyroid clonotypes above 0.001.

If no ophthalmopathy progression occurred within 18 months, Graves' hyperthyroidism was stable. Recently diagnosed hyperthyroidism of less than 2 months' duration affected patients aged 18 to 65. V shed 5 bases and J 1 base; nucleotides not matched to a gene: 11. The CDR3 contains 17 residues. Germline V gene lookup returns CDR1 SNHLY and CDR2 FYNNEI. Amplified regions were TCR beta CDR3 sequences from RNA transcripts. A first-round RT-PCR of the TCR CDR3 used the HTBI primer set. Each CDR3 protein is one row after TCRdb ran MiXCR on the multiplex PCR reads. The data contain under 350,000 distinct CDR3 sequences, roughly a fifth of them singletons.

The sample comprised blood. The TCR was taken from a woman in her forties or fifties with Graves' hyperthyroidism. The chain employs TRBV2 and TRBJ2-4; TRBD1 aligns across 7 bases. The CDR3 DNA is TGTGCCAGCAGTCTACTAGGGGGCGCAGAGGCCAAAAACATTCAGTACTTC. Its protein product is CASSLLGGAEAKNIQYF. Looking up the rest from reference TRBV2 and TRBJ2-4 gives the full variable domain: EPEVTQTPSHQVTQMGQEVILRCVPISNHLYFYWYRQILGQKVEFLVSFYNNEISEKSEIFDDQFSVERPDGSNFTLKIRSTKLEDSAMYFCASSLLGGAEAKNIQYFGAGTRLSVL.